This TCR beta chain was captured in a study of response to subunit inactivated influenza vaccine. Each CDR3 protein gets one entry after TCRdb re-called the RT-PCR reads with MiXCR. The data show roughly 700,000 distinct CDR3 sequences, approximately 15% seen once. Study-level points and caveats: It was the authors' suggestion that each seasonal influenza vaccination recruits few new T cells.

Trimming left V 3 bases short and J 0 bases short, with 10 bases between. Germline assignment: CDR1 SEHNR and CDR2 FQNEAQ (reference sequence). CDR3 size: 15 residues. As regards this clonotype: As yet, its antigen is unknown.

The clonotype comes from a man aged 50-60 years who received an inactivated influenza vaccine. Sequenced material: PBMCs from blood, taken 12 days after vaccination. The chain combines TRBV7-9 with TRBJ2-3; no clear D gene. The CDR3 bases are TGTGCCAGCAGCTTCTACGGTTCCAGCACAGATACGCAGTATTTT. Encoded protein: CASSFYGSSTDTQYF.